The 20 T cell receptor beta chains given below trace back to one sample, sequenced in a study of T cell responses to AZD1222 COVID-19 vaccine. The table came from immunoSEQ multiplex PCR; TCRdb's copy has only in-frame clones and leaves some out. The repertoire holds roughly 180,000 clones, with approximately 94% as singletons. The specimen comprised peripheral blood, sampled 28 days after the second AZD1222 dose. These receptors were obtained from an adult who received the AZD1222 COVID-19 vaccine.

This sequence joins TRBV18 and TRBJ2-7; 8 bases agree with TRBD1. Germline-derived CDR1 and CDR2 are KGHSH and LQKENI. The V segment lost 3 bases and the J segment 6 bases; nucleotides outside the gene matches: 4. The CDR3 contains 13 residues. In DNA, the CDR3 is TGTGCCAGCTCACCGACTGACAGGGGCGAGCAGTACTTC. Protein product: CASSPTDRGEQYF.

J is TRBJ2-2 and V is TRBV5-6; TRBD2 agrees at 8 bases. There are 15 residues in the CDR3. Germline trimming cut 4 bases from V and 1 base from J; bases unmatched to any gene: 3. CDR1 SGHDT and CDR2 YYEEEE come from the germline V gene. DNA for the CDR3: TGTGCCAGCAGCGTTAGCGGGATGAACACCGGGGAGCTGTTTTTT. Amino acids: CASSVSGMNTGELFF.

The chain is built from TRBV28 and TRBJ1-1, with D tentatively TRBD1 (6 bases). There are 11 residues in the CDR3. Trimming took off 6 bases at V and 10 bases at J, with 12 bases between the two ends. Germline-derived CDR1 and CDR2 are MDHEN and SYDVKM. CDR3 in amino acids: CASRGALGAFF. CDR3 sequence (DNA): TGTGCCAGCAGGGGGGCACTAGGAGCTTTCTTT.

DNA of the CDR3: TGTGCCAGCAGCTTAACGGAGAATTCACCCCTCCACTTT. Protein: CASSLTENSPLHF. V is TRBV7-8 and J is TRBJ1-6; D not certain. Trimming shortened V by 2 bases and J by 7 bases, and 6 bases separated the two germline ends. This CDR3 has 13 residues. Germline CDR1 reads SGHVS; CDR2 reads FQNEAQ.

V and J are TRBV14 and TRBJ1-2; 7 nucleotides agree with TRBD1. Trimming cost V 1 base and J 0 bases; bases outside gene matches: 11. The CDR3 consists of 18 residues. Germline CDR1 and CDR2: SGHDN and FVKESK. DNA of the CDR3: TGTGCCAGCAGCCAAGTTGTTAGCAGGGGGATTGCTAACTATGGCTACACCTTC. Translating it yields CASSQVVSRGIANYGYTF.

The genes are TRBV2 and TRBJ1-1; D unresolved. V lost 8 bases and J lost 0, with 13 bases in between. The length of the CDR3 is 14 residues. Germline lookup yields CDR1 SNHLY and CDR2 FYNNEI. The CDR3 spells CASGWRALNTEAFF. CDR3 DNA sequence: TGTGCCAGCGGTTGGCGGGCTTTGAACACTGAAGCTTTCTTT.

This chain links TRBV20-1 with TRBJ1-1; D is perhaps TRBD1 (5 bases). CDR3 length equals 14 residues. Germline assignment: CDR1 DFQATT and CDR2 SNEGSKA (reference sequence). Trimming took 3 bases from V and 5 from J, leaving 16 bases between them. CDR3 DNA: TGCAGTGCTAGTCTTCAAGAAGGGGTTACTGAAGCTTTCTTT. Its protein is CSASLQEGVTEAFF.

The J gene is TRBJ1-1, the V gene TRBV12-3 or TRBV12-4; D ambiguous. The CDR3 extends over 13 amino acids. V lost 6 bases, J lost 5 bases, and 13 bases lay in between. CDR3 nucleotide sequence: TGTGCCAGCAGCCCCCGAGGAGTGACTGAAGCTTTCTTT. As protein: CASSPRGVTEAFF.

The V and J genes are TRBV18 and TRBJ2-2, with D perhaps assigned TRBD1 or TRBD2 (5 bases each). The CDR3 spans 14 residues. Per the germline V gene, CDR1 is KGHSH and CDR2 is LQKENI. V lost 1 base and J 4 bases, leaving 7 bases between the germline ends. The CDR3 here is CASSPQGSTGELFF. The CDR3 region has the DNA TGTGCCAGCTCACCACAGGGGAGCACCGGGGAGCTGTTTTTT.

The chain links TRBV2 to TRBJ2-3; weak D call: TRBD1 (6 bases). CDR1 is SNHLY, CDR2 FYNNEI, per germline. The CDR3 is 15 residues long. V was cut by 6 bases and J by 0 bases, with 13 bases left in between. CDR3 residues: CASRWTVLSTDTQYF. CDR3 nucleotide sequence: TGTGCCAGCAGATGGACAGTCTTGAGCACAGATACGCAGTATTTT.

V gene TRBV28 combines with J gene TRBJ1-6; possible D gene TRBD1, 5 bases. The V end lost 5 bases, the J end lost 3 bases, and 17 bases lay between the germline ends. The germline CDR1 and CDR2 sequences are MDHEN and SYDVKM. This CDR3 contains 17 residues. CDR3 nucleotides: TGTGCCAGCAGTCGGGCGGGGGGTAGGTTCTATAATTCACCCCTCCACTTT. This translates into CASSRAGGRFYNSPLHF.

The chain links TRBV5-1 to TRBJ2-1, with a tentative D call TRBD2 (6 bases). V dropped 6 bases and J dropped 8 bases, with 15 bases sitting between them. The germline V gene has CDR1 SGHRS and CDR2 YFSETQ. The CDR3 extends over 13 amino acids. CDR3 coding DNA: TGCGCCAGCACCCACCGGCCGGGGGATGAGCAGTTCTTC. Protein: CASTHRPGDEQFF.

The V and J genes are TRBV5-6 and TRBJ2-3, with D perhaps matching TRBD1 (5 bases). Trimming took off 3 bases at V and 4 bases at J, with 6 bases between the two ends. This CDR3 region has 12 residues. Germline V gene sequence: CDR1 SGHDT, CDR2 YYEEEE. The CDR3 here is CASSSGSDTQYF. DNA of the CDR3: TGTGCCAGCAGCTCAGGGTCAGATACGCAGTATTTT.

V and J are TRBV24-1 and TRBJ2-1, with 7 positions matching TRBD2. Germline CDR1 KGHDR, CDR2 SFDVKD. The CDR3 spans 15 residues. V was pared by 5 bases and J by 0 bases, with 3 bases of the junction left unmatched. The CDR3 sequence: CATSGREDSYNEQFF. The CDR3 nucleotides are TGTGCCACCAGTGGCCGGGAGGACTCCTACAATGAGCAGTTCTTC.

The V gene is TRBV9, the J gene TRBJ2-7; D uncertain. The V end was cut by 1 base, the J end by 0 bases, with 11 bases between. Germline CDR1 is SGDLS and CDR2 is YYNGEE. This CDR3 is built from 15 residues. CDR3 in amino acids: CASSVRSESSYEQYF. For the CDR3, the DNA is TGTGCCAGCAGCGTAAGGTCAGAGAGCTCCTACGAGCAGTACTTC.

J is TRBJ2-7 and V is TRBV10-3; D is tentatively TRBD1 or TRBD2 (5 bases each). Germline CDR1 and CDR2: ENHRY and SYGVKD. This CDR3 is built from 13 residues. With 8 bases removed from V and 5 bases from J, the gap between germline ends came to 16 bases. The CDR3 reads CAISSGRTDEQYF. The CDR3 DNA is TGTGCCATCTCCTCGGGGCGTACCGACGAGCAGTACTTC.

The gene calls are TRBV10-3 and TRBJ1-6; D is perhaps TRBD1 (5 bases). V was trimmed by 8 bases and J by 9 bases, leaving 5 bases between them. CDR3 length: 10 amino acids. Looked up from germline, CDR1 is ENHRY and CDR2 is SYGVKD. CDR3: CAIGASPLHF. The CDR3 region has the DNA TGTGCCATCGGGGCTTCACCCCTCCACTTT.

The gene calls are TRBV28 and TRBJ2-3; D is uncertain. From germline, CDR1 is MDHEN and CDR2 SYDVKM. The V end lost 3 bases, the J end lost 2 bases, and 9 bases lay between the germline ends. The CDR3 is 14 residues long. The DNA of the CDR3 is TGTGCCAGCAGTTTGGCCAGCTACACAGATACGCAGTATTTT. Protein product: CASSLASYTDTQYF.

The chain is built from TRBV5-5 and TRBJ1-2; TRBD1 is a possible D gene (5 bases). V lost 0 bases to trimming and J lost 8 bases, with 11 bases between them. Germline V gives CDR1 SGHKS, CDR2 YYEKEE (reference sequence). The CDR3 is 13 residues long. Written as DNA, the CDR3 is TGTGCCAGCAGCTTGGGGACCGAGGGGGGCTACACCTTC. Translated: CASSLGTEGGYTF.

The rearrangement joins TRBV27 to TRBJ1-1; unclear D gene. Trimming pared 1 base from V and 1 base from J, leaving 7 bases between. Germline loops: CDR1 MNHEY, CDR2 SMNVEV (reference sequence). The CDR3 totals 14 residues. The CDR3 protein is CASSLLAGNTEAFF. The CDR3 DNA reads TGTGCCAGCAGTTTATTGGCAGGGAACACTGAAGCTTTCTTT.